The subject of this entry is one TCR beta chain. Antigen: not known. Using immunoSEQ multiplex PCR, the repertoire was profiled, and TCRdb retains in-frame clones only, with some absent. The sample holds 35,000 to 50,000 clones, roughly 83% seen once. The sample originates from a study of memory CD4+ T cells and cytomegalovirus serostatus. Single viable CD3+CD4+CD8-CD45RO+ cells were sorted as the memory CD4+ T cells. Trimming stripped 4 bases from V and 1 base from J, with 14 bases between. This CDR3 has 15 amino acids. Germline CDR1 and CDR2: SGDLS and YYNGEE. Study-wide results and caveats: Repertoires predicted CMV serostatus with median bootstrapped AUC of 0.95. CD4+ memory repertoires contained 67 of 164 reported CMV TCRbeta sequences.

The sequenced material came from memory CD4+ T cells from blood. The receptor comes from an adult in good health and CMV-seronegative. The rearrangement joins TRBV9 to TRBJ1-1; D might be TRBD1 (5 bases). CDR3 coding DNA: TGTGCCAGCAGCACTTCCAGGGTCGGGAACACTGAAGCTTTCTTT. Protein product: CASSTSRVGNTEAFF.